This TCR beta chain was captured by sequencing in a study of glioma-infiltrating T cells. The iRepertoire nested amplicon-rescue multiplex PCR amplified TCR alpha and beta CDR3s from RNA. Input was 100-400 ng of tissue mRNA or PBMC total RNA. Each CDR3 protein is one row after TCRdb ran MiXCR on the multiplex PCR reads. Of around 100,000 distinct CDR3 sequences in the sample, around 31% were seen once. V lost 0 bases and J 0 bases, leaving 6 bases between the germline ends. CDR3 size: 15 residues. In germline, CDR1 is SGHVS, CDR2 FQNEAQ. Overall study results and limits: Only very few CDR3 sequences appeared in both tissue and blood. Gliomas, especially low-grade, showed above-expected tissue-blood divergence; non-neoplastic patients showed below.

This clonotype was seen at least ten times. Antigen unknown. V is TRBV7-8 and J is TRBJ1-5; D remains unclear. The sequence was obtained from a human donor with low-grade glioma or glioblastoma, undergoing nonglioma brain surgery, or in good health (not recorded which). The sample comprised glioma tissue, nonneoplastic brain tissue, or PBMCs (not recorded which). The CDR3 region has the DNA TGTGCCAGCAGCTTAGCAGGGAATAGCAATCAGCCCCAGCATTTT. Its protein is CASSLAGNSNQPQHF.